The 9 T cell receptor beta chains below all came from one sample that was sequenced in a study of blood T cell repertoires in COVID-19. This table comes from immunoSEQ multiplex PCR, and its TCRdb copy is limited to in-frame clones, with some not included. Of some 220,000 clones listed, just over 85% are singletons. The sequenced material came from PBMCs or T cells enriched from blood (not recorded which). Receptors originate from a woman aged 40 to 50 with acute COVID-19.

In its sample, this clone was seen a few times. The chain couples TRBV11-2 to TRBJ2-1; tentatively, D is TRBD1 (6 bases). The CDR3 length is 17 residues. The V gene lost 3 bases and the J gene lost 5 bases, with 20 bases spanning the gap. Germline V CDR1 and CDR2: SGHAT, FQNNGV. The CDR3: CASSFLTGSDRNNEQFF. CDR3 coding DNA: TGTGCCAGCAGCTTTTTAACAGGGTCCGACCGAAACAATGAGCAGTTCTTC. The full variable domain, its missing parts supplied by reference TRBV11-2 and TRBJ2-1, is EAGVAQSPRYKIIEKRQSVAFWCNPISGHATLYWYQQILGQGPKLLIQFQNNGVVDDSQLPKDRFSAERLKGVDSTLKIQPAKLEDSAVYLCASSFLTGSDRNNEQFFGPGTRLTVL.

The gene calls are TRBV12-3 or TRBV12-4 and TRBJ1-1; D unclear. The V and J ends lost 3 bases and 0 bases respectively, with 5 bases between them. The CDR3 is made up of 13 amino acids. Written as DNA, the CDR3 is TGTGCCAGCAGTTTTAACATGAACACTGAAGCTTTCTTT. It translates to CASSFNMNTEAFF.

J is TRBJ2-1 and V is TRBV2; D is perhaps TRBD2 (6 bases). The CDR3 length is 15 residues. Trimming cost V 2 bases and J 7 bases, with 15 bases left between them. Germline-derived CDR1 and CDR2 are SNHLY and FYNNEI. CDR3 loop: CASSETRGAGNEQFF. For the CDR3, the DNA is TGTGCCAGCAGTGAAACCCGGGGCGCGGGAAATGAGCAGTTCTTC.

The chain links TRBV20-1 to TRBJ1-1; 7 nucleotides agree with TRBD1. V trimming: 7 bases; J trimming: 7 bases; junction bases outside the gene matches: 6. From germline, CDR1 is DFQATT and CDR2 SNEGSKA (reference sequence). This CDR3 has 11 residues. The CDR3 loop reads CSVTGVVEAFF. The CDR3, as DNA: TGCAGTGTCACAGGGGTGGTTGAAGCTTTCTTT.

This chain joins TRBV6-5 and TRBJ1-4, with 7 bases aligning to TRBD1. V shed 6 bases and J 4 bases; nucleotides not matched to a gene: 8. The CDR3 runs 15 residues. The germline gives CDR1 MNHEY, CDR2 SVGAGI. The CDR3 coding sequence is TGTGCCAGCAGCTCACCGACAGGGTATAATGAAAAACTGTTTTTT. Protein: CASSSPTGYNEKLFF.

This chain links TRBV7-2 with TRBJ1-6, with a weak D call TRBD1 (5 bases). V lost 2 bases to trimming and J lost 1 base, with 9 bases between them. Germline V gene lookup returns CDR1 SGHTA and CDR2 FQGNSA. The CDR3 contains 16 residues. CDR3 coding DNA: TGTGCCAGCAGCTTACATGGGGCATCCTATAATTCACCCCTCCACTTT. Protein: CASSLHGASYNSPLHF.

The chain combines TRBV10-1 with TRBJ1-1; 7 nucleotides agree with TRBD1. The CDR3 consists of 12 residues. V lost 6 bases, J lost 9 bases, and 7 bases stayed unmatched. CDR1 and CDR2 (germline): WNHNN, SYGVQD (reference sequence). The CDR3 region has the DNA TGCGCCAGCAGCTCCGGGACAGCCCAAGCTTTCTTT. It yields the protein CASSSGTAQAFF.

This clone was found a few times. The chain carries TRBV2 and TRBJ1-1; D perhaps matches TRBD1 (6 bases). Germline lookup yields CDR1 SNHLY and CDR2 FYNNEI. The V gene lost 8 bases and the J gene lost 6 bases, with 10 bases spanning the gap. The CDR3 covers 11 residues. CDR3 nucleotides: TGTGCCAGCTCGGACAGACCTGAAGCTTTCTTT. As protein: CASSDRPEAFF.

This clone has more than one count but fewer than ten. The chain has TRBV3-1 (or the pseudogene TRBV3-2) and TRBJ1-1; tentatively, D is TRBD1 (5 bases). The ends were cut back, 4 bases at V and 5 bases at J, with 17 bases in the middle. The germline gives CDR1 LGHDT, CDR2 YNNKEL (reference sequence). This CDR3 region has 15 residues. The CDR3 DNA follows: TGTGCCAGCAGCCCCCGGATGGGGCTGGGGACTGAAGCTTTCTTT. Amino acids: CASSPRMGLGTEAFF.